The T cell receptor (beta chain) under discussion was sequenced for a study of beta chain features in type 1 diabetes. The CDR3 totals 15 residues. Per the germline V gene, CDR1 is SQVTM and CDR2 is ANQGSEA. V lost 2 bases and J lost 4; bases outside the gene matches: 10. Using CD45RO/CCR7/CD25/CD127/CD95/CD27, CD4+ naive, central memory, regulatory and stem cell-like memory cells were sorted. This clone has only a few counts. Its antigen is not known. Study results and limitations: Type 1 diabetes patients had VDJ junctions that carried fewer insertions and more deletions. The study found that naive, central memory and Treg TCRB repertoires appeared more similar in patients than in healthy donors.

Reverse transcription of all isolated RNA meant that expressed TCRB transcripts were sequenced. Some clones are missing from TCRdb's copy, which holds only in-frame ones; the method was immunoSEQ multiplex PCR. The sample lists a few hundred thousand clones, over 13% occurring once. This clonotype was sampled from a woman between 18 and 29 years old in good health. The rearrangement links TRBV29-1 to TRBJ1-2; 7 nucleotides line up with TRBD1. Specimen: naive CD4+ T cells from blood. In DNA form, the CDR3 reads TGCAGCGTTGAATCCCGGTCAGGGGGGTCCTATGGCTACACCTTC. It translates to CSVESRSGGSYGYTF.